The 10 T cell receptor beta chains below come from one sample, sequenced in a study of blood T cell repertoires in COVID-19. Libraries were prepared by immunoSEQ multiplex PCR; TCRdb keeps only in-frame clonotypes and omits some of them. Counted here are about 110,000 clones, around four fifths occurring once; the ten biggest clones make up about 4.5%. The sample comprised peripheral blood. These receptors were collected from a man in his sixties or seventies with acute or convalescent COVID-19.

The V and J genes are TRBV24-1 and TRBJ2-1; 9 bases line up with TRBD1. There are 18 residues in the CDR3. Germline loops: CDR1 KGHDR, CDR2 SFDVKD. The V segment lost 4 bases and the J segment 8 bases; nucleotides outside the gene matches: 17. CDR3 sequence: CATSDPRPGQGEFDEQFF. The CDR3 DNA reads TGTGCCACCAGTGACCCGCGACCGGGACAGGGTGAGTTTGATGAGCAGTTCTTC.

The chain uses TRBV7-2 and TRBJ2-7, with D tentatively TRBD1 (6 bases). CDR3 size: 14 residues. Germline V CDR1 and CDR2: SGHTA, FQGNSA. With 5 bases removed from V and 2 bases from J, the gap between germline ends came to 13 bases. The CDR3 DNA reads as TGTGCCAGCAGCCCCGGGACACCCCCCTACGAGCAGTACTTC. Protein product: CASSPGTPPYEQYF.

This clone has just one count. In nucleotides, the CDR3 is TGTGCCAGCAGCCCTCCGGAGCCGAACACCATATATTTT. Translating gives CASSPPEPNTIYF. This chain connects TRBV14 to TRBJ1-3; no clear D gene. CDR1 and CDR2 (germline): SGHDN, FVKESK. This CDR3 region has 13 residues. V lost 4 bases to trimming and J lost 7 bases, with 11 bases between them.

J is TRBJ2-1 and V is TRBV9, with TRBD1 matching over 7 bases. The CDR3 contains 16 residues. After removal of 4 bases from V and 0 bases from J, the junction contained 7 bases not matched to a gene. The germline V gene encodes CDR1 SGDLS and CDR2 YYNGEE. For the CDR3, the DNA is TGTGCCAGCAGCCCGTCAGGGGGTCTCTCCTACAATGAGCAGTTCTTC. It yields the protein CASSPSGGLSYNEQFF.

The chain uses TRBV3-1 (or the pseudogene TRBV3-2) and TRBJ1-3; no clear D. Trimming left V 3 bases short and J 0 bases short, with 9 bases between. Germline loops: CDR1 LGHDT, CDR2 YNNKEL (reference sequence). The CDR3 consists of 15 residues. CDR3 loop: CASSHPVNSGNTIYF. CDR3 sequence (DNA): TGTGCCAGCAGCCACCCGGTAAACTCTGGAAACACCATATATTTT.

This clone has only a few counts. The chain recombines TRBV11-3 with TRBJ2-3; 8 bases line up with TRBD2. Per the germline V gene, CDR1 is SGHNT and CDR2 is YENEEA. Germline trimming cut 5 bases from V and 3 bases from J; bases unmatched to any gene: 13. CDR3 length equals 17 residues. For the CDR3, the DNA is TGTGCCAGCAGCCTCCAGGGCCGGGGGGGCGGAACAGATACGCAGTATTTT. It encodes CASSLQGRGGGTDTQYF.

The chain has TRBV6-9 and TRBJ2-7; 11 nucleotides align to TRBD2. V dropped 1 base and J dropped 7; count of bases not matched to a gene: 12. The CDR3 is 17 amino acids. Germline V gives CDR1 MNHGY, CDR2 SVAAGI. The CDR3 DNA follows: TGTGCCAGCAGTTATTGGGCTAGGCTAGCGGGGGGTCGGGAGCAGTACTTC. Translated, it gives CASSYWARLAGGREQYF.

The rearrangement uses TRBV5-4 and TRBJ2-3; tentative D call: TRBD2 (7 bases). Trimming cost V 1 base and J 5 bases, with 14 bases left between them. There are 15 residues in the CDR3. Germline values: CDR1 SGHNT, CDR2 YYREEE (reference sequence). The CDR3 DNA is TGTGCCAGCAGCTTGCCGGGGGGCGGGAAAGATACGCAGTATTTT. Translated: CASSLPGGGKDTQYF. Drawing the rest from reference TRBV5-4 and TRBJ2-3, the complete variable domain is ETGVTQSPTHLIKTRGQQVTLRCSSQSGHNTVSWYQQALGQGPQFIFQYYREEENGRGNFPPRFSGLQFPNYSSELNVNALELDDSALYLCASSLPGGGKDTQYFGPGTRLTVL.

This chain joins TRBV10-2 and TRBJ1-1; D ambiguous. The CDR3 is 13 amino acids. Deletions cut 0 bases from V and 5 bases from J, with 7 bases between. Germline CDR1 and CDR2: WSHSY and SAAADI. CDR3 DNA: TGCGCCAGCAGTGAGTCGTACGGGACTGAAGCTTTCTTT. This gives the protein CASSESYGTEAFF.

The rearrangement uses TRBV15 and TRBJ1-5; D is unresolved. Trimming left V 0 bases short and J 11 bases short, with 11 bases between. The germline V gene encodes CDR1 LNHNV and CDR2 YYDKDF (reference sequence). This CDR3 region has 13 residues. CDR3 sequence (DNA): TGTGCCACCAGCAGAGATGGGCTCCAGTCCCAGCATTTT. It codes for CATSRDGLQSQHF. The variable domain in full, completed from reference TRBV15 and TRBJ1-5, reads DAMVIQNPRYQVTQFGKPVTLSCSQTLNHNVMYWYQQKSSQAPKLLFHYYDKDFNNEADTPDNFQSRRPNTSFCFLDIRSPGLGDTAMYLCATSRDGLQSQHFGDGTRLSIL.